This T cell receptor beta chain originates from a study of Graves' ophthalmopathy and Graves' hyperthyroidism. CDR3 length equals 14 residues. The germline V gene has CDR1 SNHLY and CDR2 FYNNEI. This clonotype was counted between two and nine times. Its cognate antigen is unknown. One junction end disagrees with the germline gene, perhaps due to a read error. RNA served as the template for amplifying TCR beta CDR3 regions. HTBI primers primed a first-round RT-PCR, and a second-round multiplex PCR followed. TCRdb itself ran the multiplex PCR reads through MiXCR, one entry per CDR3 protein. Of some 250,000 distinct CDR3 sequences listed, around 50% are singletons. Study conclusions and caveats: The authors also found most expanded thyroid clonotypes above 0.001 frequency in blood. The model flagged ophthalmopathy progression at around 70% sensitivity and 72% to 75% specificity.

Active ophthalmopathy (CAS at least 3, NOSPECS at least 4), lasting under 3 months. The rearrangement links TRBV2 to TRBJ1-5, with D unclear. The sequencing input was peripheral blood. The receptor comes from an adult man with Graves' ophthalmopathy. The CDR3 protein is CAGSAGSHNQPQHF. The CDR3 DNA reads TGTGCCGGCAGTGCTGGGAGTCACAATCAGCCCCAGCATTTT.